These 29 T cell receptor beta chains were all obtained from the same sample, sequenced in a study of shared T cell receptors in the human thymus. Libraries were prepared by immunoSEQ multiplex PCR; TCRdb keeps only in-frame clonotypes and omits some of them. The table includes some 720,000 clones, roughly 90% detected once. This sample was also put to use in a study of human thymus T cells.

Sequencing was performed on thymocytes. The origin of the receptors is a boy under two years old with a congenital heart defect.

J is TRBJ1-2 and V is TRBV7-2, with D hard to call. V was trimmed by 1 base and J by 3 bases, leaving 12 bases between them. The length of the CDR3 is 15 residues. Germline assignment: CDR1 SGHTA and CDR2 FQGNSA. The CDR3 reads CASSLEAAGYYGYTF. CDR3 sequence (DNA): TGTGCCAGCAGCTTAGAAGCGGCGGGGTACTATGGCTACACCTTC. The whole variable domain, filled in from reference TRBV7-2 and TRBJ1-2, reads GAGVSQSPSNKVTEKGKDVELRCDPISGHTALYWYRQSLGQGLEFLIYFQGNSAPDKSGLPSDRFSAERTGGSVSTLTIQRTQQEDSAVYLCASSLEAAGYYGYTFGSGTRLTVV.

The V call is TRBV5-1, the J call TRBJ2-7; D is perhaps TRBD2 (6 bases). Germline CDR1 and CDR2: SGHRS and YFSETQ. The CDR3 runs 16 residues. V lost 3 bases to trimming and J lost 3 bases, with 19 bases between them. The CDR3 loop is CASSSSTTSRHYEQYF. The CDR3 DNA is TGCGCCAGCAGCTCTTCCACGACTAGTCGCCACTACGAGCAGTACTTC.

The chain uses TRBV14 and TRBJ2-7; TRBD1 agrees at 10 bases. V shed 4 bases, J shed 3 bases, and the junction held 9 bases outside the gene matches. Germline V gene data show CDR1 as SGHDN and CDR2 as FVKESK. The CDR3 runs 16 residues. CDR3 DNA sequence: TGTGCCAGCAGCCTCCGAACCGGGACAGGGGACTACGAGCAGTACTTC. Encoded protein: CASSLRTGTGDYEQYF.

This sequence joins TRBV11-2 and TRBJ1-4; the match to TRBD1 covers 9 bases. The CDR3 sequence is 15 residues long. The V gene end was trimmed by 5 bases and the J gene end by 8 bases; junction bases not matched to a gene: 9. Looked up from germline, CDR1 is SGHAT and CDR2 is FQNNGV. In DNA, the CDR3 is TGTGCCAGCAGCGCCCGGGACAGGGTGCGGGAAAAACTGTTTTTT. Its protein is CASSARDRVREKLFF.

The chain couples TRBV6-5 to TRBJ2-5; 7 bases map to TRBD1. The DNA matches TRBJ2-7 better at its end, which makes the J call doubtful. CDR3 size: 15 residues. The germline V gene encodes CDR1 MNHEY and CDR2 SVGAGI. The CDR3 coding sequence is TGTGCCAGCACCGCCCTCCGGGACAGCTCCTACGAGCAGTACTTC. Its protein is CASTALRDSSYEQYF.

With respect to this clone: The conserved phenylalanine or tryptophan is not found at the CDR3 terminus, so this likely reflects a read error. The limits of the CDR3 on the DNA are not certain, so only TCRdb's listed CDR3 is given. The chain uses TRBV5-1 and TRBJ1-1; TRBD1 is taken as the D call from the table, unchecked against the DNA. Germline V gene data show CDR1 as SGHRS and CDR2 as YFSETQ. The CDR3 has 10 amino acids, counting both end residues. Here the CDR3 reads CASSARDRGG.

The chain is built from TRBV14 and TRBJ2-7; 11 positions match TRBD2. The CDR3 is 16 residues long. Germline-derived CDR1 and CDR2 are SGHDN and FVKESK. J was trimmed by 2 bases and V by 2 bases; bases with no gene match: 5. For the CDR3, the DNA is TGTGCCAGCAGCCAAAGGGGGACTAGCGGAGCCTACGAGCAGTACTTC. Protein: CASSQRGTSGAYEQYF.

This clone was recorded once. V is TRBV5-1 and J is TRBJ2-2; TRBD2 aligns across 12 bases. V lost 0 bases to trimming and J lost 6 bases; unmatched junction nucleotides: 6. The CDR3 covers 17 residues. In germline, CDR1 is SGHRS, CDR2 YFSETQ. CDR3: CASSLEPSGRAPGELFF. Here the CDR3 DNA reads TGCGCCAGCAGCTTGGAACCTAGCGGGAGGGCCCCCGGGGAGCTGTTTTTT.

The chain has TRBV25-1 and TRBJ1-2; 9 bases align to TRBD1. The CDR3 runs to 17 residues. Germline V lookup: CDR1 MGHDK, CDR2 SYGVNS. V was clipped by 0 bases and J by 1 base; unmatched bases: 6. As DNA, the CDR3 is TGTGCCAGCAGTGAATATACTGGGACAGGGATTAACTATGGCTACACCTTC. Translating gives CASSEYTGTGINYGYTF.

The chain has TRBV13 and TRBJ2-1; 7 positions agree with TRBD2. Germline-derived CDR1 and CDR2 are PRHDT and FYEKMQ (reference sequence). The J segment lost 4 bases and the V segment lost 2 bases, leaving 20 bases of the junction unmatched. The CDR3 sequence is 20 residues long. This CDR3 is CASSLCGPAGREKKYNEQFF. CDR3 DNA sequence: TGTGCCAGCAGCTTATGTGGTCCGGCCGGGCGGGAGAAAAAGTACAATGAGCAGTTCTTC.

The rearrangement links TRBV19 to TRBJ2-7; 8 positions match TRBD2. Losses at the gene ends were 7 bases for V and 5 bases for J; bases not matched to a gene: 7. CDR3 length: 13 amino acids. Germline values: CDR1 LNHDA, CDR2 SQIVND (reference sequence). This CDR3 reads CASTTSGGDEQYF. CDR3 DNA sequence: TGTGCCAGTACCACCTCGGGAGGGGACGAGCAGTACTTC. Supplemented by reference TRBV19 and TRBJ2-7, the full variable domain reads DGGITQSPKYLFRKEGQNVTLSCEQNLNHDAMYWYRQDPGQGLRLIYYSQIVNDFQKGDIAEGYSVSREKKESFPLTVTSAQKNPTAFYLCASTTSGGDEQYFGPGTRLTVT.

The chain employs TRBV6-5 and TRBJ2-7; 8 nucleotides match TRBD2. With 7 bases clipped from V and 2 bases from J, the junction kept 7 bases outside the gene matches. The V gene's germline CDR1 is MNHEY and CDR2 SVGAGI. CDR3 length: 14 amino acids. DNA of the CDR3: TGTGCCAGCATCCAACTAGCGGAGCCCTACGAGCAGTACTTC. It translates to CASIQLAEPYEQYF.

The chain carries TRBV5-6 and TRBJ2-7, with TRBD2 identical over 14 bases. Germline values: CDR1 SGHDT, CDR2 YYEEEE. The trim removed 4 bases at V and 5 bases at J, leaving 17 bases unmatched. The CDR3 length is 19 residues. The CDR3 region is CASSPGTSGRWGLRNEQYF. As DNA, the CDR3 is TGTGCCAGCAGCCCCGGGACTAGCGGGAGATGGGGTCTTCGGAACGAGCAGTACTTC. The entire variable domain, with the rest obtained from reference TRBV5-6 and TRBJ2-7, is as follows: DAGVTQSPTHLIKTRGQQVTLRCSPKSGHDTVSWYQQALGQGPQFIFQYYEEEERQRGNFPDRFSGHQFPNYSSELNVNALLLGDSALYLCASSPGTSGRWGLRNEQYFGPGTRLTVT.

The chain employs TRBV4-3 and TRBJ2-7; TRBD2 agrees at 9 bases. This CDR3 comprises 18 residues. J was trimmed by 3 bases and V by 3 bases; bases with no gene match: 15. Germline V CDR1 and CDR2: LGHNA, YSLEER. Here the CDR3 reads CASSQEGEGSGSFYEQYF. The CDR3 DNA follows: TGCGCCAGCAGCCAGGAGGGAGAGGGTAGCGGGAGTTTCTACGAGCAGTACTTC.

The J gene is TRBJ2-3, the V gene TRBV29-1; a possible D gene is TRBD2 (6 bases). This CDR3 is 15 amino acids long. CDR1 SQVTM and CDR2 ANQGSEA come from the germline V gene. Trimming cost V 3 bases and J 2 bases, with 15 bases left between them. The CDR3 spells CSVESSGELTDTQYF. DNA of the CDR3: TGCAGCGTTGAGTCCTCGGGGGAGCTCACAGATACGCAGTATTTT.

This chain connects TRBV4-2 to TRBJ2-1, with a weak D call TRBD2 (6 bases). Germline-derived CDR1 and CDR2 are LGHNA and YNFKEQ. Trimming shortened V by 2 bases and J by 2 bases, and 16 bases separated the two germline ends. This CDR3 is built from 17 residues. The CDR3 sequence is CASSQLSGVDPYNEQFF. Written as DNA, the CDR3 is TGTGCCAGCAGCCAACTGTCGGGAGTGGATCCCTACAATGAGCAGTTCTTC.

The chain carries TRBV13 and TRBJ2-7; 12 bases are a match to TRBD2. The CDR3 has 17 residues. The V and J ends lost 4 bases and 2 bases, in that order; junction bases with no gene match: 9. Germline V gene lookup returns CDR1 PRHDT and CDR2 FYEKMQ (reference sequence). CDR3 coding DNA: TGTGCCAGCAGCTCGCGACTAGCGGGAGCCCCACCCTACGAGCAGTACTTC. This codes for CASSSRLAGAPPYEQYF. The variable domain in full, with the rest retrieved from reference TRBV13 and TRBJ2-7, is AAGVIQSPRHLIKEKRETATLKCYPIPRHDTVYWYQQGPGQDPQFLISFYEKMQSDKGSIPDRFSAQQFSDYHSELNMSSLELGDSALYFCASSSRLAGAPPYEQYFGPGTRLTVT.

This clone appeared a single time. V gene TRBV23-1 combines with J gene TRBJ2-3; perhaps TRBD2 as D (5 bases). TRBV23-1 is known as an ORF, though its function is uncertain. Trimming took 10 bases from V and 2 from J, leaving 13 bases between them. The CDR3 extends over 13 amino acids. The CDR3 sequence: CANSGADTDTQYF. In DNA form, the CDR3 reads TGCGCCAATAGTGGAGCGGACACAGATACGCAGTATTTT.

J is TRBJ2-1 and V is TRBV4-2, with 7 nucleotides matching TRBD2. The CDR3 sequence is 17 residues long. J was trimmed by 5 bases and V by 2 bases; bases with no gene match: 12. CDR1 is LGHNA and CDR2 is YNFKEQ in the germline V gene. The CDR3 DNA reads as TGTGCCAGCAGCCAAACAAATTGGCGGGAGCGCAACAATGAGCAGTTCTTC. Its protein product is CASSQTNWRERNNEQFF.

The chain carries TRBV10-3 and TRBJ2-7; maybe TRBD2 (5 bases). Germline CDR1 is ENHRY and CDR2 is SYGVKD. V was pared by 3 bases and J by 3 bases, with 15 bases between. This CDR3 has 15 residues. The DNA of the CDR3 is TGTGCCATCAGTGACGGTGGTAGGGAGCTCTACGAGCAGTACTTC. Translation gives CAISDGGRELYEQYF.

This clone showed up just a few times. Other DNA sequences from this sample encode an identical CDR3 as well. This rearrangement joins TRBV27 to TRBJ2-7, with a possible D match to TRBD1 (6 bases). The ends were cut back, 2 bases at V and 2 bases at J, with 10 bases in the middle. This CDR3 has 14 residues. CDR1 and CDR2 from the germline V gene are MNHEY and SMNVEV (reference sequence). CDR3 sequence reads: CASSLKGGPYEQYF. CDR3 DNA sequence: TGTGCCAGCAGTTTAAAAGGGGGACCCTACGAGCAGTACTTC.

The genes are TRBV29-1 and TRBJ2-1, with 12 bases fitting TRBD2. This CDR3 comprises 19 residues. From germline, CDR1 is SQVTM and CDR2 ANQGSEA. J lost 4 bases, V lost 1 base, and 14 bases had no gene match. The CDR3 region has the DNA TGCAGCGTTGAAGTGGGATCTAGCGGGAGGGCCAGTGAGTACAATGAGCAGTTCTTC. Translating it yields CSVEVGSSGRASEYNEQFF.

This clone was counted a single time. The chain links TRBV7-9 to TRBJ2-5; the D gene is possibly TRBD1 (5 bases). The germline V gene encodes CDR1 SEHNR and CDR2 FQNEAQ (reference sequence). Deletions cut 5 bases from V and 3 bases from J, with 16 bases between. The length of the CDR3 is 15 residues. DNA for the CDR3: TGTGCCAGCAGCCACCATGCGACAGATGAAGAGACCCAGTACTTC. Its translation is CASSHHATDEETQYF.

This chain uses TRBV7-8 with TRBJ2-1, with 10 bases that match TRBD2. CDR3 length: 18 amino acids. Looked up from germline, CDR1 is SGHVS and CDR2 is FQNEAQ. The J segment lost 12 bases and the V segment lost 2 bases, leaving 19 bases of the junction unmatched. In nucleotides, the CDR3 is TGTGCCAGCAGCTTATTTGTGAGCGGGAGGGCCTTTGAGGGGGCGCAGTTCTTC. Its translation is CASSLFVSGRAFEGAQFF.

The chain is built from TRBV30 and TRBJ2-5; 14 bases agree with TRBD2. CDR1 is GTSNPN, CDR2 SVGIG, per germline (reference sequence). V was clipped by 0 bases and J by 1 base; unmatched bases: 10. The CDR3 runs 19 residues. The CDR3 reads CAWSVSGLAGVRPQETQYF. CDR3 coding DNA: TGTGCCTGGAGTGTATCGGGACTAGCGGGAGTACGCCCCCAAGAGACCCAGTACTTC.

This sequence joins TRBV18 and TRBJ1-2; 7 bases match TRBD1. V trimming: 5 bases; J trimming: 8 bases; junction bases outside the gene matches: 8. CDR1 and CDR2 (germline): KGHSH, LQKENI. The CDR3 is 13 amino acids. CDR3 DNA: TGTGCCAGCTCATCAACAGGGGAAGGGGGCTACACCTTC. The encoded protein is CASSSTGEGGYTF.

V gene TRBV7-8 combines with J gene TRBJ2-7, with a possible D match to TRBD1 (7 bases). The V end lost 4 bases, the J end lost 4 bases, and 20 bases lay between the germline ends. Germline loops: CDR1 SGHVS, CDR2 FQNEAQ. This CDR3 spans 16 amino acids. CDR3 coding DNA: TGTGCCAGCAGCTACCTTAGGGACAGTCGGGGGTACGAGCAGTACTTC. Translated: CASSYLRDSRGYEQYF.

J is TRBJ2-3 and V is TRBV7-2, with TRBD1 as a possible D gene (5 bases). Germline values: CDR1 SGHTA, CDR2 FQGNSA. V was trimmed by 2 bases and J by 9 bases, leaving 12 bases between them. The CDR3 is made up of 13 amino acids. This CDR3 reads CASSLRGRVTQYF. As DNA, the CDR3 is TGTGCCAGCAGCTTAAGGGGCAGGGTCACGCAGTATTTT.

CDR3 nucleotides: TGCAGTGCAGAGGGGAGGTATGAGCAGTTCTTC. It encodes CSAEGRYEQFF. J is TRBJ2-1 and V is TRBV20-1; D perhaps matches TRBD2 (6 bases). The ends were cut back, 6 bases at V and 8 bases at J, with 11 bases in the middle. Germline lookup yields CDR1 DFQATT and CDR2 SNEGSKA (reference sequence). The CDR3 loop spans 11 amino acids.